One sample yielded the 31 T cell receptor beta chains listed below, sequenced in a study of blood T cell repertoires in COVID-19. Assay used: immunoSEQ multiplex PCR; TCRdb lists only in-frame clones, some missing. The data contain 250,000 to 400,000 clones, about 91% of them seen just once; the ten biggest clones take up 1.5% to 2%. The sample was peripheral blood. The receptors were gathered from a woman aged 25-40 years with COVID-19, enrolled during active disease.

The chain recombines TRBV28 with TRBJ2-5; 7 bases agree with TRBD1. Germline CDR1 is MDHEN and CDR2 is SYDVKM. Trimming cost V 5 bases and J 6 bases; bases outside gene matches: 12. The length of the CDR3 is 15 residues. CDR3 in amino acids: CASSPPEGGVKTQYF. The DNA of the CDR3 is TGTGCCAGCAGTCCCCCGGAAGGGGGCGTCAAGACCCAGTACTTC.

This clone was counted a single time. The J gene is TRBJ1-2, the V gene TRBV25-1; TRBD1 matches 8 bases. Germline V gene sequence: CDR1 MGHDK, CDR2 SYGVNS. The length of the CDR3 is 15 residues. The V and J ends lost 1 base and 4 bases, in that order; junction bases with no gene match: 5. This CDR3 reads CASSEFRTGLYGYTF. CDR3 DNA sequence: TGTGCCAGCAGTGAATTTAGGACAGGGCTCTATGGCTACACCTTC.

This rearrangement joins TRBV19 to TRBJ2-1, with TRBD2 as a possible D gene (5 bases). This CDR3 spans 14 amino acids. Trimming left V 7 bases short and J 3 bases short, with 13 bases between. CDR1 LNHDA and CDR2 SQIVND come from the germline V gene (reference sequence). Written as DNA, the CDR3 is TGTGCCAGTAAGAGGGTTGGCGGCTACAATGAGCAGTTCTTC. Translated: CASKRVGGYNEQFF.

The rearrangement joins TRBV24-1 to TRBJ1-1; maybe TRBD1 (6 bases). V lost 3 bases to trimming and J lost 5 bases, with 12 bases between them. CDR3 size: 14 residues. Germline CDR1 and CDR2: KGHDR and SFDVKD. CDR3 nucleotides: TGTGCCACCAGTGATGCGGGAGGGGGAACTGAAGCTTTCTTT. Protein product: CATSDAGGGTEAFF.

This clone was seen a few times. DNA for the CDR3: TGTGCCACCAGCAGGATTGGCAGGGAAGCGTATGGCTACACCTTC. Its protein product is CATSRIGREAYGYTF. The chain recombines TRBV15 with TRBJ1-2, with D perhaps matching TRBD1 (5 bases). Germline CDR1 LNHNV, CDR2 YYDKDF (reference sequence). V was shortened by 3 bases and J by 5 bases, with 16 bases between the two germline ends. This CDR3 has 15 amino acids.

This sequence joins TRBV7-6 and TRBJ1-1; no clear D. Trimming shortened V by 2 bases and J by 3 bases, and 7 bases separated the two germline ends. The CDR3 loop spans 13 amino acids. Germline values: CDR1 SGHVS, CDR2 FNYEAQ. This CDR3 reads CASSLQRDTEAFF. CDR3 coding DNA: TGTGCCAGCAGCTTACAGCGGGACACTGAAGCTTTCTTT.

The chain combines TRBV25-1 with TRBJ2-7, with D possibly matching TRBD1 (5 bases). V lost 1 base and J lost 9, with 16 bases in between. This CDR3 is built from 14 residues. Germline lookup yields CDR1 MGHDK and CDR2 SYGVNS. Here the CDR3 reads CASSELGVPTGQYF. As DNA, the CDR3 is TGTGCCAGCAGTGAATTAGGGGTTCCTACCGGGCAGTACTTC.

This clone was recorded only once. The chain employs TRBV10-3 and TRBJ2-2; no firm D call. The germline V gene has CDR1 ENHRY and CDR2 SYGVKD. The V gene lost 3 bases and the J gene lost 7 bases, with 15 bases spanning the gap. The CDR3 extends over 15 amino acids. As DNA, the CDR3 is TGTGCCATCAGTGACCCTAATAGTTCGGGCGGGGAGCTGTTTTTT. This encodes CAISDPNSSGGELFF.

The chain combines TRBV5-4 with TRBJ1-1; 11 nucleotides match TRBD1. The CDR3 covers 14 residues. Looked up from germline, CDR1 is SGHNT and CDR2 is YYREEE (reference sequence). Unmatched junction bases numbered 3, after V lost 4 bases and J lost 4 bases. The CDR3 is CASSRDRGSTEAFF. The DNA of the CDR3 is TGTGCCAGCAGCCGGGACAGGGGGAGCACTGAAGCTTTCTTT.

J is TRBJ2-1 and V is TRBV20-1; possible D gene TRBD1, 5 bases. The CDR3 has 10 amino acids. Germline V CDR1 and CDR2: DFQATT, SNEGSKA (reference sequence). This CDR3 reads CSGHGNEQFF. CDR3 nucleotides: TGCAGCGGACACGGTAATGAGCAGTTCTTC.

The genes are TRBV29-1 and TRBJ2-1; TRBD1 agrees at 7 bases. This CDR3 has 15 residues. The ends lost 2 bases at V and 4 bases at J; junction bases unmatched: 8. Germline loops: CDR1 SQVTM, CDR2 ANQGSEA. CDR3 DNA: TGCAGCGTTGAATCTCCAGGGGGAGCTTACAATGAGCAGTTCTTC. It translates to CSVESPGGAYNEQFF.

The V and J genes are TRBV19 and TRBJ2-5, with D possibly TRBD1 on 5 matching bases. Per the germline V gene, CDR1 is LNHDA and CDR2 is SQIVND (reference sequence). V was pared by 3 bases and J by 5 bases, with 10 bases between. The CDR3 covers 13 residues. The CDR3: CASSMAGPETQYF. The CDR3 bases are TGTGCCAGTAGTATGGCAGGGCCGGAGACCCAGTACTTC.

The CDR3 nucleotides are TGTGCCTGGAGTGAAGGGGGGGAGACCTATGGCTACACCTTC. It encodes CAWSEGGETYGYTF. The chain couples TRBV30 to TRBJ1-2; TRBD1 is a possible D gene (6 bases). Germline V lookup: CDR1 GTSNPN, CDR2 SVGIG (reference sequence). V gave up 1 base and J gave up 4 bases, with 13 bases separating them. This CDR3 contains 14 residues.

This clone was counted a few times. The V and J genes are TRBV5-4 and TRBJ1-2, with D tentatively TRBD1 (6 bases). Trimming took 4 bases from V and 7 from J, leaving 17 bases between them. The CDR3 length is 14 residues. The V gene's germline CDR1 is SGHNT and CDR2 YYREEE (reference sequence). CDR3 DNA: TGTGCCAGCAGCCCGAGACAGGTCCGAGGTGGCTACACCTTC. Translating it yields CASSPRQVRGGYTF.

V and J are TRBV5-1 and TRBJ1-6, with TRBD1 matching over 10 bases. V lost 0 bases, J lost 3 bases, and 3 bases stayed unmatched. Germline CDR1 and CDR2: SGHRS and YFSETQ. This CDR3 is 17 amino acids long. The CDR3 sequence is CASSLGDRGFYNSPLHF. The CDR3 nucleotides are TGCGCCAGCAGCTTGGGGGACAGGGGCTTCTATAATTCACCCCTCCACTTT.

The V and J genes are TRBV5-1 and TRBJ1-1, with TRBD1 matching over 7 bases. The CDR3 covers 14 residues. The V gene end was trimmed by 3 bases and the J gene end by 8 bases; junction bases not matched to a gene: 10. Germline assignment: CDR1 SGHRS and CDR2 YFSETQ. Written as DNA, the CDR3 is TGCGCCAGCAGCTCCCGGGACAGAGGATTCGAAGCTTTCTTT. Protein sequence: CASSSRDRGFEAFF.

The chain couples TRBV14 to TRBJ2-2; perhaps TRBD1 as D (6 bases). Germline V gene lookup returns CDR1 SGHDN and CDR2 FVKESK. V was trimmed by 6 bases and J by 6 bases, leaving 11 bases between them. This CDR3 contains 13 residues. CDR3 amino acids: CASRQGWAGELFF. CDR3 nucleotide sequence: TGTGCCAGCAGACAGGGTTGGGCCGGGGAGCTGTTTTTT. The full variable domain, with the rest looked up from reference TRBV14 and TRBJ2-2, is EAGVTQFPSHSVIEKGQTVTLRCDPISGHDNLYWYRRVMGKEIKFLLHFVKESKQDESGMPNNRFLAERTGGTYSTLKVQPAELEDSGVYFCASRQGWAGELFFGEGSRLTVL.

The chain recombines TRBV5-5 with TRBJ1-2; 7 nucleotides line up with TRBD1. Trimming took 2 bases from V and 6 from J; bases not matched to a gene: 10. The germline V gene has CDR1 SGHKS and CDR2 YYEKEE (reference sequence). The CDR3 has 15 residues. In nucleotides, the CDR3 is TGTGCCAGCAGCTTCCGGGACAGAGCCGTCCATGGCTACACCTTC. It translates to CASSFRDRAVHGYTF. The full variable domain, its missing parts supplied by reference TRBV5-5 and TRBJ1-2, is DAGVTQSPTHLIKTRGQQVTLRCSPISGHKSVSWYQQVLGQGPQFIFQYYEKEERGRGNFPDRFSARQFPNYSSELNVNALLLGDSALYLCASSFRDRAVHGYTFGSGTRLTVV.

The chain uses TRBV11-3 and TRBJ2-1; TRBD2 agrees at 9 bases. Trimming at V came to 3 bases and at J to 7 bases, leaving 4 bases not matched to a gene. Germline lookup yields CDR1 SGHNT and CDR2 YENEEA. The CDR3 is 14 residues long. CDR3 nucleotides: TGTGCCAGCAGCTTTTGGCGGGGGGGGAATGAGCAGTTCTTC. The encoded protein is CASSFWRGGNEQFF.

The chain carries TRBV19 and TRBJ1-2, with TRBD1 matching 10 bases. The trim removed 7 bases at V and 7 bases at J, leaving 6 bases unmatched. This CDR3 comprises 13 residues. Germline values: CDR1 LNHDA, CDR2 SQIVND (reference sequence). CDR3 DNA sequence: TGTGCCAGTACCACAGGGACAGGGGCTGGCTACACCTTC. This translates into CASTTGTGAGYTF.

This clone was seen once. The chain combines TRBV19 with TRBJ1-1; tentative D call: TRBD1 (5 bases). Germline CDR1 LNHDA, CDR2 SQIVND (reference sequence). The ends were cut back, 4 bases at V and 9 bases at J, with 12 bases in the middle. This CDR3 spans 12 amino acids. DNA for the CDR3: TGTGCCAGTAGTACCCTAGGGGCTCAAGCTTTCTTT. This translates into CASSTLGAQAFF.

The chain links TRBV5-1 to TRBJ2-5; 8 bases line up with TRBD1. CDR1 is SGHRS, CDR2 YFSETQ, per germline. CDR3 length: 16 amino acids. The junction had 8 bases not matched to a gene; V was cut back by 0 bases and J by 4 bases. The CDR3 sequence: CASSLGTGWRAETQYF. The CDR3 nucleotides are TGCGCCAGCAGCTTGGGGACAGGGTGGAGGGCAGAGACCCAGTACTTC. The full variable domain, rest sourced from reference TRBV5-1 and TRBJ2-5, is KAGVTQTPRYLIKTRGQQVTLSCSPISGHRSVSWYQQTPGQGLQFLFEYFSETQRNKGNFPGRFSGRQFSNSRSEMNVSTLELGDSALYLCASSLGTGWRAETQYFGPGTRLLVL.

V and J are TRBV6-5 and TRBJ1-6; a possible D gene is TRBD1 (5 bases). The germline gives CDR1 MNHEY, CDR2 SVGAGI. The CDR3 has 15 amino acids. Trimming removed 0 bases at V and 7 bases at J, with 10 bases between. CDR3 nucleotide sequence: TGTGCCAGCAGTTACTCAGGGGAAGGGAATTCACCCCTCCACTTT. Translating gives CASSYSGEGNSPLHF.

This clone turned up a few times. CDR3 coding DNA: TGTGCTAGTGGTTTGGCAGGACTGGGACAGAATTCACCCCTCCACTTT. It translates to CASGLAGLGQNSPLHF. This chain links TRBV12-5 with TRBJ1-6, with 7 bases matching TRBD1. V shed 1 base, J shed 7 bases, and the junction held 7 bases outside the gene matches. Per the germline V gene, CDR1 is LGHNT and CDR2 is FRNRAP. The CDR3 runs to 16 residues.

The chain carries TRBV7-9 and TRBJ2-1; the D is unclear. Germline CDR1 is SEHNR and CDR2 is FQNEAQ (reference sequence). Trimming took off 6 bases at V and 5 bases at J, with 8 bases between the two ends. This CDR3 has 12 amino acids. The CDR3 loop is CASSPSNNEQFF. CDR3 coding DNA: TGTGCCAGCAGTCCTAGTAACAATGAGCAGTTCTTC.

The chain uses TRBV2 and TRBJ1-1; weak D call: TRBD1 (6 bases). This CDR3 spans 15 amino acids. Trimming took off 6 bases at V and 0 bases at J, with 14 bases between the two ends. CDR1 and CDR2 from the germline V gene are SNHLY and FYNNEI. The CDR3 spells CASRTIGQMNTEAFF. In DNA, the CDR3 is TGTGCCAGCAGAACCATTGGACAGATGAACACTGAAGCTTTCTTT.

A single count supports this clone. In nucleotides, the CDR3 is TGCGCCAGCAGCCCCTACACCCCGACTAGCGGGTCATACAATGAGCAGTTCTTC. Translation gives CASSPYTPTSGSYNEQFF. This chain links TRBV4-3 with TRBJ2-1; TRBD2 aligns across 10 bases. The J segment lost 4 bases and the V segment lost 4 bases, leaving 13 bases of the junction unmatched. CDR1 is LGHNA, CDR2 YSLEER, per germline. This CDR3 has 18 residues.

This chain connects TRBV4-1 to TRBJ1-1, with TRBD1 identical over 8 bases. The CDR3 has 14 amino acids. The V gene's germline CDR1 is MGHRA and CDR2 YSYEKL. The V and J ends lost 6 bases and 0 bases, in that order; junction bases with no gene match: 3. In nucleotides, the CDR3 is TGCGCCAGCAGAGGGACAGGTCTGAACACTGAAGCTTTCTTT. Protein sequence: CASRGTGLNTEAFF.

This sequence joins TRBV6-1 and TRBJ1-1; D is uncertain. The CDR3 has 17 amino acids. With 4 bases removed from V and 0 bases from J, the gap between germline ends came to 18 bases. Per the germline V gene, CDR1 is MNHNS and CDR2 is SASEGT. As DNA, the CDR3 is TGTGCCAGCAGTGGAGCGAGGGTCACGGGAATGAACACTGAAGCTTTCTTT. It specifies CASSGARVTGMNTEAFF.

This clone came up a few times. The chain combines TRBV6-2 or TRBV6-3 with TRBJ2-3, with TRBD2 identical over 13 bases. CDR3 length equals 16 residues. CDR1 MNHEY and CDR2 SVGEGT come from the germline V gene. V trimming: 6 bases; J trimming: 1 base; junction bases outside the gene matches: 4. Here the CDR3 DNA reads TGTGCCAGCAGCCGTACTAGCGGGGGGGGCACAGATACGCAGTATTTT. It yields the protein CASSRTSGGGTDTQYF.

A word on this clone: The junction differs from germline at one of its ends, possibly a read error. The chain carries TRBV2 and TRBJ1-1, with 7 positions matching TRBD1. The CDR3 is 13 residues long. Germline V gene data show CDR1 as SNHLY and CDR2 as FYNNEI. The CDR3 coding sequence is TGTGCCAGCAGCCGCGAGGTAAAGGACAGGACCCTCTTT. It specifies CASSREVKDRTLF.